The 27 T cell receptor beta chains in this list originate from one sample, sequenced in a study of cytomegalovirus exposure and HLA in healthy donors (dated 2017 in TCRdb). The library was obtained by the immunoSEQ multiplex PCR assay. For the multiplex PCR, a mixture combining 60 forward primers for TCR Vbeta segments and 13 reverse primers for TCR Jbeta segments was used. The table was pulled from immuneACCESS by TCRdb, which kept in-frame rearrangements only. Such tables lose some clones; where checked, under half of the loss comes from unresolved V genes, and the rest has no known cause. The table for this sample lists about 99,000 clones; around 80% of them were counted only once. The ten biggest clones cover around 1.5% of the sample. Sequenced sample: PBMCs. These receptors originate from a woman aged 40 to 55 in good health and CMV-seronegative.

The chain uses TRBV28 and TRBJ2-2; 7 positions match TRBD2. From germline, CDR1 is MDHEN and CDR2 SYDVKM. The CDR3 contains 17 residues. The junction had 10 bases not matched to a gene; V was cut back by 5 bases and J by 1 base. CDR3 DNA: TGTGCCAGCAGTCCTGGGGGAGGGATTGGGAACACCGGGGAGCTGTTTTTT. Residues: CASSPGGGIGNTGELFF.

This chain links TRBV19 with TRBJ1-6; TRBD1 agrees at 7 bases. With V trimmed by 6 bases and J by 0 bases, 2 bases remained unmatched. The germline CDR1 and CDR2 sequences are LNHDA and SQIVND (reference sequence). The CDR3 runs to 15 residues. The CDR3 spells CASSAGGSYNSPLHF. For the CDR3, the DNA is TGTGCCAGTAGCGCAGGGGGCTCCTATAATTCACCCCTCCACTTT.

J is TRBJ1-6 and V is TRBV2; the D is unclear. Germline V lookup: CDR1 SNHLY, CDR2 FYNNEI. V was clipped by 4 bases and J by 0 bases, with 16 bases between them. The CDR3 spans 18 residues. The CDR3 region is CASSVRHSSISYNSPLHF. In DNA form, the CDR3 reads TGTGCCAGCAGTGTAAGACACTCTTCAATCTCCTATAATTCACCCCTCCACTTT.

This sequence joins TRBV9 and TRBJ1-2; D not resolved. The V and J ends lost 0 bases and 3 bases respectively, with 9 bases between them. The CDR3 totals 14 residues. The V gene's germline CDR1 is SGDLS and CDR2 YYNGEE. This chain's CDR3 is CASSVAQADYGYTF. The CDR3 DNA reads TGTGCCAGCAGCGTAGCCCAGGCTGACTATGGCTACACCTTC.

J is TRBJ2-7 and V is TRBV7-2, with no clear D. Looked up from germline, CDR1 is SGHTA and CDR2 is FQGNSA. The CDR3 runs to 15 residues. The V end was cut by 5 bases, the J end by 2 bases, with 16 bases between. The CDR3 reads CASSPEVLKTYEQYF. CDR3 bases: TGTGCCAGCAGCCCAGAGGTCCTTAAGACCTACGAGCAGTACTTC. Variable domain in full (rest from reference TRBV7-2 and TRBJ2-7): GAGVSQSPSNKVTEKGKDVELRCDPISGHTALYWYRQSLGQGLEFLIYFQGNSAPDKSGLPSDRFSAERTGGSVSTLTIQRTQQEDSAVYLCASSPEVLKTYEQYFGPGTRLTVT.

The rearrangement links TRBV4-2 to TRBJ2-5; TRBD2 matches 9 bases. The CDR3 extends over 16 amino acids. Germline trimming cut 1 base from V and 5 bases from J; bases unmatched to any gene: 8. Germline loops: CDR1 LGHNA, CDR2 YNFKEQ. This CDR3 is CASSQGGVREGETQYF. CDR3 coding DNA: TGTGCCAGCAGCCAAGGAGGGGTGCGGGAGGGGGAGACCCAGTACTTC.

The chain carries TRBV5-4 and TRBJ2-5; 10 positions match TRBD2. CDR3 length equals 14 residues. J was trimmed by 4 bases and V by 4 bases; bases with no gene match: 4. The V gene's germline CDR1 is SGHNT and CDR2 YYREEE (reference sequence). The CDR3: CASSEREGRETQYF. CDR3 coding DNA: TGTGCCAGCAGCGAGCGGGAGGGAAGAGAGACCCAGTACTTC.

The CDR3 DNA is TGTGCCAGCAGGGAACCGGGCTCACGGGGGACCCAGTACTTC. Its translation is CASREPGSRGTQYF. The chain employs TRBV25-1 and TRBJ2-5; tentative D call: TRBD2 (5 bases). CDR3 length: 14 amino acids. V was trimmed by 6 bases and J by 7 bases, leaving 18 bases between them. CDR1 is MGHDK and CDR2 is SYGVNS in the germline V gene.

This CDR3 is CASRTGGFLHGELFF. In DNA form, the CDR3 reads TGTGCCAGTAGGACAGGGGGCTTTCTTCACGGGGAGCTGTTTTTT. V and J are TRBV28 and TRBJ2-2, with 11 positions matching TRBD1. J gave up 7 bases and V 9 bases, and 10 bases lay outside the gene matches. The V gene's germline CDR1 is MDHEN and CDR2 SYDVKM. There are 15 residues in the CDR3.

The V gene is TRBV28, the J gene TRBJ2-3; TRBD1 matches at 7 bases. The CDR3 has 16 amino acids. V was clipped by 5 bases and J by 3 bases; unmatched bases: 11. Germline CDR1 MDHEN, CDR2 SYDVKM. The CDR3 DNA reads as TGTGCCAGCAGTCTTAAGACAGGGTTTTTTACAGATACGCAGTATTTT. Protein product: CASSLKTGFFTDTQYF.

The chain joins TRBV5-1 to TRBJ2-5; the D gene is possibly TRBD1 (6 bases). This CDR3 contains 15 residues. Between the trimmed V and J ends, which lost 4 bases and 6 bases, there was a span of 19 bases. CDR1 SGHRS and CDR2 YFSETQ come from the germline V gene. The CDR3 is CASSPTQGMMQTQYF. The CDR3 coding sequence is TGCGCCAGCAGCCCTACCCAGGGGATGATGCAGACCCAGTACTTC.

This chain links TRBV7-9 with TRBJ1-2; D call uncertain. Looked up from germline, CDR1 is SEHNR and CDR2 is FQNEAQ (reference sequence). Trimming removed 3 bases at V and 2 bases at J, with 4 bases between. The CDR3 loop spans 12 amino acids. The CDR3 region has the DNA TGTGCCAGCAGCTTTCGGAACTATGGCTACACCTTC. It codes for CASSFRNYGYTF.

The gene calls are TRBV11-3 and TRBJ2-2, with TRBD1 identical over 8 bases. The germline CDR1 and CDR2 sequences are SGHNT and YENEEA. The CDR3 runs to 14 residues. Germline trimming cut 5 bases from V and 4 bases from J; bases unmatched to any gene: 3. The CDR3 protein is CASSRTGSTGELFF. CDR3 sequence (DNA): TGTGCCAGCAGCCGGACAGGGTCCACCGGGGAGCTGTTTTTT.

CDR3 sequence: CASSLVGGRYDNEQFF. In DNA, the CDR3 is TGTGCCAGCAGTTTGGTAGGCGGGAGATACGACAATGAGCAGTTCTTC. V usage is TRBV27 and J usage is TRBJ2-1, with TRBD2 matching over 7 bases. CDR3 length equals 16 residues. V gave up 3 bases and J gave up 5 bases; unmatched junction bases: 10. The germline V gene has CDR1 MNHEY and CDR2 SMNVEV (reference sequence).

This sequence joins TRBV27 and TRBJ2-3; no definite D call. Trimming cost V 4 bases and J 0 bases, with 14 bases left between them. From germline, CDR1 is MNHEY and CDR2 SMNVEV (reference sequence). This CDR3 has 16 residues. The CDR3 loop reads CASSSNRLTSTDTQYF. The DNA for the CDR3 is TGTGCCAGCAGTTCGAACCGGCTGACTAGCACAGATACGCAGTATTTT.

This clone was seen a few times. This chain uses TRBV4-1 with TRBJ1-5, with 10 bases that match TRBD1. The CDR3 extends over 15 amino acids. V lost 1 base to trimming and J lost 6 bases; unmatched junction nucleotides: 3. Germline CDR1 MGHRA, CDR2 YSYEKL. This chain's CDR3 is CASSQADRGPQPQHF. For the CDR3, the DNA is TGCGCCAGCAGCCAAGCCGACAGGGGGCCTCAGCCCCAGCATTTT.

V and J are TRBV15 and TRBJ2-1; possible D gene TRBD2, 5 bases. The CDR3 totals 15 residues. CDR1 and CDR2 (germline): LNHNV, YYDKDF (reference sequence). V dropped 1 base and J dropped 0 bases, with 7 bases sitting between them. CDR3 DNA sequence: TGTGCCACCAGCAGAGTGAGGGTCTCCTACAATGAGCAGTTCTTC. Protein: CATSRVRVSYNEQFF.

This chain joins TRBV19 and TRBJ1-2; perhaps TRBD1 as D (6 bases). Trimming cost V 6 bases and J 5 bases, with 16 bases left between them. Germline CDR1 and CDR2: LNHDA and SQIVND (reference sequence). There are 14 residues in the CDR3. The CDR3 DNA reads TGTGCCAGTAGAGATCACAGGGAATCATATGGCTACACCTTC. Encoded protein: CASRDHRESYGYTF. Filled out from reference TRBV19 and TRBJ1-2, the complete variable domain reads DGGITQSPKYLFRKEGQNVTLSCEQNLNHDAMYWYRQDPGQGLRLIYYSQIVNDFQKGDIAEGYSVSREKKESFPLTVTSAQKNPTAFYLCASRDHRESYGYTFGSGTRLTVV.

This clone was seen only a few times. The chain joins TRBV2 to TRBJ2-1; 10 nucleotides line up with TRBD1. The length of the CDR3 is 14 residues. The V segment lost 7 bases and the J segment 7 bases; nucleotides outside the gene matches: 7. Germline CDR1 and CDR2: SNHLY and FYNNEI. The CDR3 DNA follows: TGTGCCAGCACCTATCGGGACAGGGGTAATGAGCAGTTCTTC. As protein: CASTYRDRGNEQFF.

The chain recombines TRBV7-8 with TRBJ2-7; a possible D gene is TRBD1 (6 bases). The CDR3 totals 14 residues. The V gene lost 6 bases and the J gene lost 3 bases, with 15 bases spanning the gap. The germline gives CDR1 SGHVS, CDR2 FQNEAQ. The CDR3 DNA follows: TGTGCCAGCAGTCAACTGGGGGCCCTCTACGAGCAGTACTTC. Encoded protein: CASSQLGALYEQYF.

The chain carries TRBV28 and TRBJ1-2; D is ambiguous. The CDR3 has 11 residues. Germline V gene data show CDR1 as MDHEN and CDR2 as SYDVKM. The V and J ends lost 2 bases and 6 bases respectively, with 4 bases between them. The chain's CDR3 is CASSLTHGYTF. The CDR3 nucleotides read TGTGCCAGCAGTTTAACTCATGGCTACACCTTC.

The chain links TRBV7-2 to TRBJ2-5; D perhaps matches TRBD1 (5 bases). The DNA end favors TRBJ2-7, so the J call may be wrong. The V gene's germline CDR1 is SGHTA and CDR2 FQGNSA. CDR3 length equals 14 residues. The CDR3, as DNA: TGTGCCAGCAGCTTAGGGGTAGGGGACTACGAGCAGTACTTC. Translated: CASSLGVGDYEQYF.

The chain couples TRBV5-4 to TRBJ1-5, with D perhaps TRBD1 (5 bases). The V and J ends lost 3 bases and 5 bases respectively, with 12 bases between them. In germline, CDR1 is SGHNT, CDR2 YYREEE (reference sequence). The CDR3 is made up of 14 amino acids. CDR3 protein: CASSSGRGDQPQHF. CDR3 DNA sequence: TGTGCCAGCAGCTCGGGGAGGGGAGATCAGCCCCAGCATTTT.

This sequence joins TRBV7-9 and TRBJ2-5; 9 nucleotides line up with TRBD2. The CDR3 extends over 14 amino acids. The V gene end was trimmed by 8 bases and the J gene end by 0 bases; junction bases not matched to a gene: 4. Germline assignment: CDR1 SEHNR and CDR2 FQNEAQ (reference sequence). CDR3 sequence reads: CASSLAGYQETQYF. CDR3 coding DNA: TGTGCCAGCTCCCTAGCGGGGTACCAAGAGACCCAGTACTTC.

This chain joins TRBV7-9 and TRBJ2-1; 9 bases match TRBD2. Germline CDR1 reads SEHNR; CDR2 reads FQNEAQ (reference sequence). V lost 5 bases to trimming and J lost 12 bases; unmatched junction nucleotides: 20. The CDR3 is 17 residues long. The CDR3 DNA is TGTGCCAGCAGCCCGGGGGGGGTGGTAGCGGGAGTGCAGAGGCAGTTCTTC. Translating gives CASSPGGVVAGVQRQFF.

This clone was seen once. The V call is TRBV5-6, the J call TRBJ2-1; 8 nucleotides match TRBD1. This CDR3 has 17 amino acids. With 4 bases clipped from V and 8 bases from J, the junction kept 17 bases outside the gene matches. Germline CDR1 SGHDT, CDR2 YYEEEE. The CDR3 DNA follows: TGTGCCAGCAGCCTTGACAGGGGTCGAGTCAAAGGGGATGAGCAGTTCTTC. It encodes CASSLDRGRVKGDEQFF.

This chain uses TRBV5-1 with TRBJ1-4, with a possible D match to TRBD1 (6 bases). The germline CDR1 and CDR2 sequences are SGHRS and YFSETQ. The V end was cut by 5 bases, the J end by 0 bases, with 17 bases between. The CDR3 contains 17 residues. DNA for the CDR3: TGCGCCAGCAGACACGGGACAATTCCTACAACTAATGAAAAACTGTTTTTT. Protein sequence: CASRHGTIPTTNEKLFF.